The TCR beta chain under discussion was sequenced for a study of T cell responses to AZD1222 COVID-19 vaccine. Study-wide results and limits: Two AZD1222 administrations were followed by greater Spike-specific TCR breadth and depth. Spike-wide vaccine-associated CD4 TCRs dominated at 160-218 and 743-854. Donors were mostly white British, more females; clonal diversity possibly underestimated.

Measured with immunoSEQ multiplex PCR; TCRdb has only the in-frame clones, and not every one. The sample yields 90,000 to 110,000 clones, about nine tenths seen once. This clone was seen only a few times. Its antigen is as yet unknown. The ends lost 3 bases at V and 6 bases at J; junction bases unmatched: 14. Per germline, CDR1 WSHSY and CDR2 SAAADI. The length of the CDR3 is 16 residues. The specimen comprised peripheral blood, sampled on day 0 of AZD1222 vaccination. V and J are TRBV10-2 and TRBJ2-7; 7 bases map to TRBD1. The TCR comes from an adult in good health. The CDR3: CASSDPFTGALAEQYF. CDR3 sequence (DNA): TGCGCCAGCAGTGATCCCTTTACAGGGGCCTTGGCCGAGCAGTACTTC.